A selection of T cell receptor beta chains follows, all from one sample in a study of T cell clonotyping in hematopoietic cell transplantation. Assay used: immunoSEQ multiplex PCR; TCRdb lists only in-frame clones, some missing. The profile shows roughly 28,000 clones, 85% to 95% of them singletons. Sequencing used peripheral blood mononuclear cells, obtained before stem cell transplant. The receptors derive from a man aged 45-65 years with acute myeloid leukemia. Some clones in this sample may be carry-over from other donors' samples. Each CDR3 is given with its conserved first and last residue. A D gene is named only where the DNA matches it firmly. Not all rows give a size; the values are once, few, many and, for expanded clones, a class.

V	D	size	J	DNA	CDR3
TRBV7-2	.	.	TRBJ2-3	TGTGCCAGCAGCATCTGGGACAACACAGATACGCAGTATTTT	CASSIWDNTDTQYF
TRBV20-1	.	few	TRBJ2-1	TGCAGTTGGGGGCAGAGGAAGGAGCAGTTCTTC	CSWGQRKEQFF
TRBV28	.	.	TRBJ2-1	TGTGCCAGCAGTTTCCTACCGCGAGGGGATGAGCAGTTCTTC	CASSFLPRGDEQFF
TRBV19	.	.	TRBJ2-7	TGTGCCAGTAGTATGAAGGGGACCTACGAGCAGTACTTC	CASSMKGTYEQYF
TRBV28	TRBD1	.	TRBJ2-7	TGTGCCAGCAGTCCGGGGGGACAGGGCTACGAGCAGTACTTC	CASSPGGQGYEQYF
TRBV7-2	.	.	TRBJ2-2	TGTGCCAGCAGCTTACGGACAGCGAACACCGGGGAGCTGTTTTTT	CASSLRTANTGELFF
TRBV7-9	.	.	TRBJ2-1	TGTGCCAGCAGCCCCAACGCATTAGTCTACAATGAGCAGTTCTTC	CASSPNALVYNEQFF
TRBV11-2	TRBD2	.	TRBJ2-1	TGTGCCAGCAGCTTAGAACGGCGGGAGATGGATGAGCAGTTCTTC	CASSLERREMDEQFF
TRBV28	TRBD1	.	TRBJ2-3	TGTGCCAGCAGTTCCGCCGGGACAGGGAAGGATACGCAGTATTTT	CASSSAGTGKDTQYF
TRBV5-4	.	few	TRBJ1-1	TGTGCCAGCAGCTTTTCGCAGAACACTGAAGCTTTCTTT	CASSFSQNTEAFF
TRBV5-5	.	.	TRBJ2-7	TGTGCCAGCAGCACCCCGACAGCCTACGAGCAGTACTTC	CASSTPTAYEQYF
TRBV2	.	.	TRBJ1-2	TGTGCCAGCAGTAAGGGCCAGCGGTATGGCTACACCTTC	CASSKGQRYGYTF
TRBV4-1	TRBD2	.	TRBJ2-1	TGCGCCAGCAGCTCTAGCGGGAGTAAGTACAATGAGCAGTTCTTC	CASSSSGSKYNEQFF